This T cell receptor beta chain is drawn from a study of blood T cell repertoires in COVID-19. Across the whole study: Italy, Spain and the United States were the sources of the convalescent and acute COVID-19 samples. PBMCs, B-cell-depleted T cells, or T cells provided the cDNA or gDNA that made up the material.

In the study's own analysis: Reference gene primers were amplified, and this amplification served to estimate nucleated cell counts. The repertoire was sequenced with immunoSEQ multiplex PCR; TCRdb's copy has only in-frame clones and lacks some. For V, J and clone size, that table is used; D and trimming come from the DNA. Here the sample spans about 220,000 clones, about 88% being singletons. This clone has a single count. The V gene's germline CDR1 is SGHDN and CDR2 FVKESK. CDR3 size: 15 residues. Trimming cost V 1 base and J 4 bases; bases outside gene matches: 5. Researchers sorted participants into cohorts using their self-reported clinical history.

The TCR sequence derives from a woman in her thirties who had recovered from COVID-19. The chain recombines TRBV14 with TRBJ1-2, with 8 bases aligning to TRBD1. The sequenced sample was PBMCs or T cells enriched from blood (not recorded which). CDR3 sequence (DNA): TGTGCCAGCAGCCAAGTCCAGGGGGCGGGCTATGGCTACACCTTC. It codes for CASSQVQGAGYGYTF. The full variable domain, its missing parts supplied by reference TRBV14 and TRBJ1-2, is EAGVTQFPSHSVIEKGQTVTLRCDPISGHDNLYWYRRVMGKEIKFLLHFVKESKQDESGMPNNRFLAERTGGTYSTLKVQPAELEDSGVYFCASSQVQGAGYGYTFGSGTRLTVV.